This T cell receptor (beta chain) was found in a study of control samples from healthy donors and cancer patients. The data were produced by immunoSEQ multiplex PCR, yet TCRdb's version contains in-frame clones alone and is incomplete. The sample holds under 95,000 clones, approximately 80% seen once. The CDR3 extends over 16 amino acids. V was pared by 4 bases and J by 6 bases, with 18 bases between. The V gene's germline CDR1 is KGHDR and CDR2 SFDVKD. The chain employs TRBV24-1 and TRBJ2-1; D not certain. This receptor was identified in a man aged 50-60 years in good health. Specimen: blood. The CDR3 reads CATSETGRSTRNEQFF. The CDR3 region has the DNA TGTGCCACCAGTGAGACTGGCAGGAGTACCCGCAATGAGCAGTTCTTC.